A single sample is the source of the 19 T cell receptor beta chains below, sequenced in a study of T cell responses to AZD1222 COVID-19 vaccine. Sequencing was performed with immunoSEQ multiplex PCR; in TCRdb, only in-frame clones are kept and a portion is missing. The table lists roughly 100,000 clones, approximately 90% of them singletons. Sequenced material: peripheral blood, taken on day 0 of AZD1222 vaccination. The source of these receptors is an adult in good health.

This clone appeared a single time. The CDR3 is CASSGGAQSYNEQFF. As DNA, the CDR3 is TGTGCCAGCAGCGGAGGGGCACAATCCTACAATGAGCAGTTCTTC. This rearrangement joins TRBV6-5 to TRBJ2-1, with D tentatively TRBD2 (6 bases). Trimming cost V 6 bases and J 1 base, with 13 bases left between them. The CDR3 has 15 amino acids. CDR1 and CDR2 from the germline V gene are MNHEY and SVGAGI.

In its sample, this clone was seen once. This chain connects TRBV6-1 to TRBJ1-6; maybe TRBD1 (5 bases). Germline assignment: CDR1 MNHNS and CDR2 SASEGT. The V and J ends lost 1 base and 6 bases respectively, with 10 bases between them. This CDR3 is 15 amino acids long. The CDR3 reads CASSEGTGGNSPLHF. Written as DNA, the CDR3 is TGTGCCAGCAGTGAAGGAACAGGCGGTAATTCACCCCTCCACTTT.

This chain's CDR3 is CASSVIVGLAGNTIYF. DNA for the CDR3: TGTGCCAGCAGCGTAATTGTAGGTCTTGCTGGAAACACCATATATTTT. The chain recombines TRBV9 with TRBJ1-3; D unresolved. Between the trimmed V and J ends, which lost 1 base and 2 bases, there was a span of 13 bases. Germline V gene lookup returns CDR1 SGDLS and CDR2 YYNGEE. The CDR3 loop spans 16 amino acids.

This sequence joins TRBV7-8 and TRBJ2-5; TRBD1 might be the D (6 bases). The germline gives CDR1 SGHVS, CDR2 FQNEAQ. V was trimmed by 1 base and J by 3 bases, leaving 9 bases between them. The CDR3 extends over 14 amino acids. The DNA for the CDR3 is TGTGCCAGCAGCTTAGACAGGGCCGAAGAGACCCAGTACTTC. This gives the protein CASSLDRAEETQYF.

This chain connects TRBV10-3 to TRBJ2-1; D is undetermined. Looked up from germline, CDR1 is ENHRY and CDR2 is SYGVKD. CDR3 size: 14 residues. Between the trimmed V and J ends, which lost 0 bases and 7 bases, there was a span of 10 bases. For the CDR3, the DNA is TGTGCCATCAGTGAGTCGACTCTAGGGAATGAGCAGTTCTTC. Translated: CAISESTLGNEQFF.

The table lists this clone with a count of one. The V gene is TRBV9, the J gene TRBJ2-3; maybe TRBD1 (6 bases). This CDR3 has 15 amino acids. Germline assignment: CDR1 SGDLS and CDR2 YYNGEE. Trimming cost V 4 bases and J 3 bases, with 15 bases left between them. In DNA, the CDR3 is TGTGCCAGCAGCCGTGGGGGCGCAGGAACAGATACGCAGTATTTT. Translation gives CASSRGGAGTDTQYF.

This chain uses TRBV6-2 or TRBV6-3 with TRBJ2-6, with D perhaps TRBD1 (6 bases). The V end was cut by 0 bases, the J end by 0 bases, with 12 bases between. The germline V gene encodes CDR1 MNHEY and CDR2 SVGEGT. The CDR3 is made up of 18 amino acids. CDR3 region: CASSYSGAVSSGANVLTF. The CDR3 DNA reads as TGTGCCAGCAGTTACTCGGGGGCGGTAAGCTCTGGGGCCAACGTCCTGACTTTC.

This clone was seen once. The chain links TRBV7-9 to TRBJ2-5; TRBD1 matches 9 bases. Germline V lookup: CDR1 SEHNR, CDR2 FQNEAQ (reference sequence). The CDR3 runs 15 residues. The trim removed 5 bases at V and 5 bases at J, leaving 9 bases unmatched. CDR3 in amino acids: CASSAQGAVGETQYF. In DNA, the CDR3 is TGTGCCAGCAGCGCACAGGGGGCGGTTGGGGAGACCCAGTACTTC.

The chain carries TRBV6-1 and TRBJ1-6; D uncertain. Trimming took off 3 bases at V and 0 bases at J, with 9 bases between the two ends. The CDR3 covers 16 residues. CDR1 MNHNS and CDR2 SASEGT come from the germline V gene. The CDR3 region is CASSDMRSSYNSPLHF. In DNA, the CDR3 is TGTGCCAGCAGTGATATGAGGAGCTCCTATAATTCACCCCTCCACTTT.

The chain uses TRBV24-1 and TRBJ1-4; 7 bases are a match to TRBD1. Trimming removed 12 bases from V and 8 bases from J; junction bases left unmatched: 20. Germline-derived CDR1 and CDR2 are KGHDR and SFDVKD. The CDR3 has 16 residues. The CDR3 loop reads CAPHRDSLFFDEKLFF. The CDR3 nucleotides read TGTGCCCCGCACCGGGACAGTTTGTTTTTTGACGAAAAACTGTTTTTT.

V usage is TRBV21-1 and J usage is TRBJ1-2. TRBV21-1 is described as a pseudogene. The CDR3 covers 14 residues. Here the CDR3 reads CASLIIGEDYGYTF. The DNA of the CDR3 is TGTGCCAGCTTGATTATCGGGGAGGACTATGGCTACACCTTC.

The chain has TRBV5-4 and TRBJ2-2; D perhaps matches TRBD2 (6 bases). The CDR3 covers 12 residues. The germline V and J ends were trimmed by 7 bases and 6 bases, with 10 bases remaining between them. Germline loops: CDR1 SGHNT, CDR2 YYREEE (reference sequence). Here the CDR3 DNA reads TGTGCCAGCGTGGGGGGAGCCGGGGAGCTGTTTTTT. It encodes CASVGGAGELFF.

This rearrangement joins TRBV12-3 or TRBV12-4 to TRBJ2-1, with D unclear. V was trimmed by 3 bases and J by 9 bases, leaving 12 bases between them. CDR3 length: 13 residues. CDR3 sequence reads: CASSFVALGEQFF. CDR3 nucleotide sequence: TGTGCCAGCAGTTTCGTGGCCCTGGGTGAGCAGTTCTTC.

The chain uses TRBV6-6 and TRBJ2-2; D may be TRBD2 (6 bases). V gave up 8 bases and J gave up 3 bases, with 22 bases separating them. The CDR3 sequence is 17 residues long. In germline, CDR1 is MNHNY, CDR2 SVGAGI (reference sequence). The CDR3 here is CASGLRGGTVDTGELFF. CDR3 DNA sequence: TGTGCCAGCGGTCTTAGAGGCGGGACGGTAGACACCGGGGAGCTGTTTTTT.

In DNA, the CDR3 is TGCAGCGTTGTGGGACTAGCGGGGGGCCAATCCTACAATGAGCAGTTCTTC. Amino acids: CSVVGLAGGQSYNEQFF. This sequence joins TRBV29-1 and TRBJ2-1; 15 bases align to TRBD2. This CDR3 spans 17 amino acids. Per germline, CDR1 SQVTM and CDR2 ANQGSEA. V lost 4 bases to trimming and J lost 1 base; unmatched junction nucleotides: 5.

This clone was found a few times. The J gene is TRBJ1-2, the V gene TRBV2, with 7 bases aligning to TRBD1. CDR3 size: 11 residues. CDR1 is SNHLY, CDR2 FYNNEI, per germline. Trimming removed 7 bases from V and 8 bases from J; junction bases left unmatched: 4. DNA of the CDR3: TGTGCCAGCACCGGACAGGTCGGCTACACCTTC. Its protein product is CASTGQVGYTF.

This clone has only a few counts. The chain is built from TRBV4-3 and TRBJ2-7; no definite D call. The CDR3 sequence is 16 residues long. Germline CDR1 reads LGHNA; CDR2 reads YSLEER. The V and J ends lost 0 bases and 3 bases respectively, with 15 bases between them. CDR3 nucleotide sequence: TGCGCCAGCAGCCAAGATATTCGTCAGTCCTACTACGAGCAGTACTTC. Translated, it gives CASSQDIRQSYYEQYF.

The V and J genes are TRBV4-3 and TRBJ2-1; D is undetermined. This CDR3 has 16 amino acids. V lost 0 bases and J 4 bases, leaving 13 bases between the germline ends. Germline V lookup: CDR1 LGHNA, CDR2 YSLEER. This CDR3 reads CASSQDTVGLYNEQFF. CDR3 in DNA: TGCGCCAGCAGCCAAGATACAGTCGGGCTATACAATGAGCAGTTCTTC.

This chain links TRBV7-6 with TRBJ2-7; a possible D gene is TRBD2 (5 bases). Between the trimmed V and J ends, which lost 1 base and 0 bases, there was a span of 13 bases. This CDR3 spans 16 amino acids. The germline gives CDR1 SGHVS, CDR2 FNYEAQ. The CDR3 protein is CASSLGASPGSYEQYV. CDR3 DNA: TGTGCCAGCAGCTTAGGGGCTAGCCCGGGCTCCTACGAGCAGTACGTC.